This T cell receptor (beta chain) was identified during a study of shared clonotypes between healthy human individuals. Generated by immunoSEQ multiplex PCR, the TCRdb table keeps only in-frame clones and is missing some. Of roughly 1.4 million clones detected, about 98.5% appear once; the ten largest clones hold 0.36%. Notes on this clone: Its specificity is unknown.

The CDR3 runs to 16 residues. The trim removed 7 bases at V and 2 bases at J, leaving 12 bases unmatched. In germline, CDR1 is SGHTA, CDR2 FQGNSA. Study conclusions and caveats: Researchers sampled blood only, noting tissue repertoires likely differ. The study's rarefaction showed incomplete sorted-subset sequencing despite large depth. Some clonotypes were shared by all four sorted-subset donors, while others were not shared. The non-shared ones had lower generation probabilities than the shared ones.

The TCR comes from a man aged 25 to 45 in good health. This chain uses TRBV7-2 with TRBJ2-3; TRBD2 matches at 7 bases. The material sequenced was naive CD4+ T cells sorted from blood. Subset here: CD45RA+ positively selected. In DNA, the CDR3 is TGTGCCAGCACCCCCCCCGGAGCGGGGCCCACAGATACGCAGTATTTT. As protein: CASTPPGAGPTDTQYF.